The T cell receptor beta chain under discussion was sequenced for a study of cytomegalovirus exposure and HLA in healthy donors. Findings and caveats of the study: Cytomegalovirus-associated status was assigned to some 160 TCR beta chains. In vitro data verified three CMV-associated chains as specific for CMV antigens.

V gave up 2 bases and J gave up 2 bases, with 13 bases separating them. Germline CDR1 is SNHLY and CDR2 is FYNNEI. The CDR3 runs to 15 residues. An approximately 120-subject validation cohort, separate from the roughly 700-subject first cohort, supplied the donors. TCRdb keeps only in-frame clones here, not all; method: immunoSEQ multiplex PCR. The sample lists 200,000 to 300,000 clones, roughly 87% occurring once. As regards this clone: Its antigen is still unknown.

V and J are TRBV2 and TRBJ2-7; the D gene is possibly TRBD1 (6 bases). The sequence was obtained from a woman younger than 45 in good health and CMV-seronegative. Sequenced material: PBMCs. CDR3 protein: CASSESTGITYEQYF. CDR3 nucleotides: TGTGCCAGCAGTGAATCAACAGGGATTACCTACGAGCAGTACTTC.